Listed below are T cell receptor beta chains from one sample, sequenced in a study of shared clonotypes between healthy human individuals. This table comes from immunoSEQ multiplex PCR, and its TCRdb copy is limited to in-frame clones, with some not included. The data contain 1.5 million to 2.5 million clones, about 95% of them singletons. The sample comprised naive CD8+ T cells sorted from blood. All receptors derive from a young man in good health. The CDR3 runs from the conserved cysteine through the conserved F or W. D genes are given only for firm matches.

TRBD2	TRBJ2-1	TRBV5-1	TGCGCCAGCAGGCCGTCGGCGGGAGATTACAATGAGCAGTTCTTC	CASRPSAGDYNEQFF
TRBD1	TRBJ2-1	TRBV27	TGTGCCAGCAGTTTTTCGGACAGGCAGCAGTTCTTC	CASSFSDRQQFF
-	TRBJ1-5	TRBV7-9	TGTGCCAGCAGCTTAGAAGACGGAAATCAGCCCCAGCATTTT	CASSLEDGNQPQHF
-	TRBJ1-3	TRBV5-3	TGTGCCAGAAGCTTGGACCCTCGAGGAAACACCATATATTTT	CARSLDPRGNTIYF
TRBD2	TRBJ2-7	TRBV13	TGTGCCAGCAGGTTAGCGGGAGGGCCCGACGAGCAGTACTTC	CASRLAGGPDEQYF
-	TRBJ1-3	TRBV7-9	TGTGCCAGCAGTTCCCAACCGGGACGTACTCCATCCTCTGGAAACACCATATATTTT	CASSSQPGRTPSSGNTIYF
TRBD1	TRBJ1-1	TRBV7-9	TGTGCCAGCAGCTCGGTACAGGGGTTGAACACTGAAGCTTTCTTT	CASSSVQGLNTEAFF
-	TRBJ2-1	TRBV6-6	TGTGCCAGCAGTTACGACCCGGGGGCCTACAATGAGCAGTTCTTC	CASSYDPGAYNEQFF
TRBD2	TRBJ2-1	TRBV6-5	TGTGCCAGCAGCCGAGGACTAGCGGCCTACAATGAGCAGTTCTTC	CASSRGLAAYNEQFF
TRBD2	TRBJ2-2	TRBV28	TGTGCCAGCAGTGCAGCGGGGGGCACCGGGGAGCTGTTTTTT	CASSAAGGTGELFF
TRBD1	TRBJ2-7	TRBV19	TGTGCCAGTAGCCAAGGGGACAGGGTGTACGAGCAGTACTTC	CASSQGDRVYEQYF
-	TRBJ2-1	TRBV5-1	TGCGCCAGCAGCTCGGCCCCCTTAGATGAGCAGTTCTTC	CASSSAPLDEQFF
TRBD1	TRBJ2-2	TRBV11-2	TGTGCCAGCACCATTACAGGGGGCTTGGGCGGGGAGCTGTTTTTT	CASTITGGLGGELFF